Following are 3 T cell receptor beta chains from one sample sequenced in a study of shared clonotypes between healthy human individuals. Libraries were prepared by immunoSEQ multiplex PCR; TCRdb keeps only in-frame clonotypes and omits some of them. The table lists about 2.4 million clones, roughly 92% of them singletons. Sequencing was done on a sample of naive CD4+ T cells sorted from blood. Indicated subset: CD45RA+ positively selected. Receptor source: a man younger than 35 in good health.

The chain combines TRBV19 with TRBJ2-7; no reliable D call. Germline CDR1 is LNHDA and CDR2 is SQIVND (reference sequence). The CDR3 covers 15 residues. V was pared by 3 bases and J by 0 bases, with 12 bases between. This CDR3 is CASSMGWKSSYEQYF. CDR3 sequence (DNA): TGTGCCAGTAGTATGGGATGGAAATCCTCCTACGAGCAGTACTTC. The full variable domain, with the rest looked up from reference TRBV19 and TRBJ2-7, is DGGITQSPKYLFRKEGQNVTLSCEQNLNHDAMYWYRQDPGQGLRLIYYSQIVNDFQKGDIAEGYSVSREKKESFPLTVTSAQKNPTAFYLCASSMGWKSSYEQYFGPGTRLTVT.

The chain employs TRBV14 and TRBJ2-2, with D perhaps given as TRBD1 or TRBD2 (5 bases each). The CDR3 spans 16 residues. The V end was cut by 1 base, the J end by 0 bases, with 9 bases between. Germline assignment: CDR1 SGHDN and CDR2 FVKESK. The CDR3 region is CASSQVLGANTGELFF. CDR3 sequence (DNA): TGTGCCAGCAGCCAAGTACTAGGGGCGAACACCGGGGAGCTGTTTTTT.

This clone has a single count. The chain combines TRBV6-6 with TRBJ1-2, with 9 bases identical to TRBD1. This CDR3 region has 16 residues. The V segment lost 5 bases and the J segment 5 bases; nucleotides outside the gene matches: 12. Germline V gene sequence: CDR1 MNHNY, CDR2 SVGAGI (reference sequence). CDR3: CASSPTGGAEVYGYTF. DNA for the CDR3: TGTGCCAGCAGTCCCACAGGGGGCGCGGAGGTTTATGGCTACACCTTC.